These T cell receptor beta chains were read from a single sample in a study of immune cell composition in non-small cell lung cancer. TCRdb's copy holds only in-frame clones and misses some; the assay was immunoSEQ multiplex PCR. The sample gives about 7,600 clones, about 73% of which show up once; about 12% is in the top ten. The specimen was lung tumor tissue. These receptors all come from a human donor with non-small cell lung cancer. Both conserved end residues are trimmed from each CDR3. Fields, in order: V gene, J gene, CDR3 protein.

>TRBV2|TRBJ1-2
ASRWRGDGYT
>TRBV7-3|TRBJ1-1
ASSPNNRANTEAF
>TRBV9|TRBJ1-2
ASRGSGGRGYT
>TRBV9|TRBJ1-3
ASSTGQGYSGNTIY
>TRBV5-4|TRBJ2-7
ASSSTGLPYEQY
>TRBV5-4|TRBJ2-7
ASSQGPFEPYEQY
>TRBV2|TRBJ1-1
ASSDWIGNTEAF
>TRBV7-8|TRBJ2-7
ASSSTRTVEQY
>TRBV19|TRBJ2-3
ASTMSVGGGPDTQY
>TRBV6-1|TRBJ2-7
ASSPPGRTLYEQY
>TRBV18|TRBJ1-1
ASSPSNRGLRTEAF
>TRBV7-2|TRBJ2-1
ASSLTSGPYNEQF
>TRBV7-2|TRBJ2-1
ASSPRLAGDHNEQF
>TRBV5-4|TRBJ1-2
ASSLGTGSYGYT